Sequencing of this TCR beta chain was carried out in a study of T-cell reconstitution after alpha-beta-depleted transplantation in children. In its sample, this clonotype was seen a few times. TCRbeta library preparation incorporated unique molecular identifiers. Each CDR3 protein gets one entry after TCRdb re-called the PCR reads with MiXCR. The table shows 360,000 or so distinct CDR3 sequences, with over 20% occurring only once. Per the germline V gene, CDR1 is MNHEY and CDR2 is SVGEGT. The CDR3 sequence is 12 residues long. The sequencing here drew on PBMCs from the stem cell graft donor, taken from the stem cell graft. The rearrangement uses TRBV6-2 or TRBV6-3 and TRBJ2-1, with no clear D. The clonotype comes from a human donor who donated a stem cell graft to a child with acute myeloid leukemia. CDR3: CVCWSSYNEQFF. CDR3 nucleotides: TGTGTCTGCTGGAGCTCCTACAATGAGCAGTTCTTC.